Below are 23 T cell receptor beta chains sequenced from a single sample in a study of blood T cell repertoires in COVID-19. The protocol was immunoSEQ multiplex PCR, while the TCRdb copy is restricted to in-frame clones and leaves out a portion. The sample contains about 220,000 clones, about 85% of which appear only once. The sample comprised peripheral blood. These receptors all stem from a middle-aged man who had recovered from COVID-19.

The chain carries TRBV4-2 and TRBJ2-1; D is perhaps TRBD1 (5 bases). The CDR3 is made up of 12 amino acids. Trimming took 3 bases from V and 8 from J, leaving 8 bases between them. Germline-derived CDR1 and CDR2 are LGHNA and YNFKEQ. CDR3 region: CASSHQGDEQFF. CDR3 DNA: TGTGCCAGCAGCCACCAAGGGGATGAGCAGTTCTTC.

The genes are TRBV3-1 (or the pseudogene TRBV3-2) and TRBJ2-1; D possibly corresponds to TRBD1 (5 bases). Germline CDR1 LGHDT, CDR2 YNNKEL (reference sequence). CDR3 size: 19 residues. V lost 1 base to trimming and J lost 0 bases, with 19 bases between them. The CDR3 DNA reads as TGTGCCAGCAGCCAAGCCCTTAATATCGACAGTTTCTCCTACAATGAGCAGTTCTTC. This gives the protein CASSQALNIDSFSYNEQFF.

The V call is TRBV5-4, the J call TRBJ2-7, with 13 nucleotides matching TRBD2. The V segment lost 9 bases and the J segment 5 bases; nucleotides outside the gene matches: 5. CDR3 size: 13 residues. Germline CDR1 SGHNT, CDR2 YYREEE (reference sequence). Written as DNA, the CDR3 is TGTGCCACCGGACTAGCGGGAGCCAACGAGCAGTACTTC. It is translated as CATGLAGANEQYF.

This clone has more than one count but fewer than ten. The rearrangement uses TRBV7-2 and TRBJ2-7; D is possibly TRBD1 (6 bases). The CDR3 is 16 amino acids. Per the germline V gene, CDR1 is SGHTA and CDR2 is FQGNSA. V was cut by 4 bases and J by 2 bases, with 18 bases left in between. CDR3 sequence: CASSSGSGTKTYEQYF. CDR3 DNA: TGTGCCAGCAGCTCAGGTTCCGGGACAAAAACCTACGAGCAGTACTTC.

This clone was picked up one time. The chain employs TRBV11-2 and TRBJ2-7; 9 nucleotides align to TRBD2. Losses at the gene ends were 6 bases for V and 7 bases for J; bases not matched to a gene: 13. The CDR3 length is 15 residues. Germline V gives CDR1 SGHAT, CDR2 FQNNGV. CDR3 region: CASRQAPLAGGEQYF. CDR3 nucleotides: TGTGCCAGCAGACAAGCCCCACTAGCGGGCGGTGAGCAGTACTTC.

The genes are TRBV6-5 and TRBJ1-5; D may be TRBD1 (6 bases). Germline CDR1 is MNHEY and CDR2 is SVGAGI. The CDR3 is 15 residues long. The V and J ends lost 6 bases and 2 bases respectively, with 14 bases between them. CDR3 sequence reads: CASSRGQSGNQPQHF. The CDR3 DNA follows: TGTGCCAGCAGCCGCGGACAGAGTGGCAATCAGCCCCAGCATTTT.

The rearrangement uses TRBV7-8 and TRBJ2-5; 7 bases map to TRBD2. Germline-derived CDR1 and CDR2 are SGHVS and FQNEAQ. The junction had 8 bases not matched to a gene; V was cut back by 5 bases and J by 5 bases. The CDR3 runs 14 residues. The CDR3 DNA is TGTGCCAGCAGCCGACTAGCTACTCCCGAGACCCAGTACTTC. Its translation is CASSRLATPETQYF.

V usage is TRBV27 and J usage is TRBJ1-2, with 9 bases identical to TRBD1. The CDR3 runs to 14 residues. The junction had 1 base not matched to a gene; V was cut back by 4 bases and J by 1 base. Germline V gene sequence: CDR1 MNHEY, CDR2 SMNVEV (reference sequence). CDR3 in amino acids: CASSSGQGNYGYTF. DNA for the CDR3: TGTGCCAGCAGTTCGGGACAGGGTAACTATGGCTACACCTTC.

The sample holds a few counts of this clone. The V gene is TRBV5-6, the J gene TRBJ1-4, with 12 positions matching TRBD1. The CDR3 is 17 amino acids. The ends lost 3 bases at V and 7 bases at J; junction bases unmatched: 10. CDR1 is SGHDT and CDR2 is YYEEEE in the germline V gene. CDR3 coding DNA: TGTGCCAGCAGCTCAACGGGACAGGGGGCGCGGGGTGAAAAACTGTTTTTT. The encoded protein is CASSSTGQGARGEKLFF.

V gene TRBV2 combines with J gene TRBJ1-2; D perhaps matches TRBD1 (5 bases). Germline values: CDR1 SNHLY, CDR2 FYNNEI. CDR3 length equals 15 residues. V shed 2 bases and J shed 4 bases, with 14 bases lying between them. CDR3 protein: CASSEWEGQGYGYTF. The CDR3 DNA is TGTGCCAGCAGTGAATGGGAGGGGCAGGGCTATGGCTACACCTTC.

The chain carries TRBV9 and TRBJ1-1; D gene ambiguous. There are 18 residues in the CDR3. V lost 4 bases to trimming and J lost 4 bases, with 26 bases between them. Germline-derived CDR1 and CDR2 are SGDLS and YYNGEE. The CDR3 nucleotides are TGTGCCAGCAGCCCCGGAGGAAGGCCAGGAGGAGGAGGCACTGAAGCTTTCTTT. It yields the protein CASSPGGRPGGGGTEAFF.

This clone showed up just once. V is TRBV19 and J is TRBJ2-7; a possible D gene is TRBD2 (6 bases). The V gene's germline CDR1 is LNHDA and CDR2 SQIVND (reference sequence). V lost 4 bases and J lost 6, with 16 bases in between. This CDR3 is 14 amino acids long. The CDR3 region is CASSTPGGGGEQYF. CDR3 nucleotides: TGTGCCAGTAGTACACCCGGGGGAGGAGGCGAGCAGTACTTC. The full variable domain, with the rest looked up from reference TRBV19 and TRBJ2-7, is DGGITQSPKYLFRKEGQNVTLSCEQNLNHDAMYWYRQDPGQGLRLIYYSQIVNDFQKGDIAEGYSVSREKKESFPLTVTSAQKNPTAFYLCASSTPGGGGEQYFGPGTRLTVT.

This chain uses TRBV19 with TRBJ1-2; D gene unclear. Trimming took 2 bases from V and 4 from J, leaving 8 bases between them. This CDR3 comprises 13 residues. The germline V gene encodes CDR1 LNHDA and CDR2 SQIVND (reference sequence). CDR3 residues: CASSIQASYGYTF. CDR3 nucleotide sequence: TGTGCCAGTAGTATACAGGCCTCCTATGGCTACACCTTC.

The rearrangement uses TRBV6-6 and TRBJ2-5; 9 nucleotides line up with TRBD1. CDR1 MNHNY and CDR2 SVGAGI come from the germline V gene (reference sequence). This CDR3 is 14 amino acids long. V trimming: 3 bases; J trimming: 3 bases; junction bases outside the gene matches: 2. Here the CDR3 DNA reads TGTGCCAGCAGTTATGGGACAGGGAAAGAGACCCAGTACTTC. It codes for CASSYGTGKETQYF.

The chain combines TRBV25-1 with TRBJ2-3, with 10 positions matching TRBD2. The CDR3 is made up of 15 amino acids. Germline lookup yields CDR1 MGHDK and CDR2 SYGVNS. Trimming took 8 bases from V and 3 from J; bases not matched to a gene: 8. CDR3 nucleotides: TGTGCCAGCGGTTTAGCGGGAGGAGGTACAGATACGCAGTATTTT. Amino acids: CASGLAGGGTDTQYF.

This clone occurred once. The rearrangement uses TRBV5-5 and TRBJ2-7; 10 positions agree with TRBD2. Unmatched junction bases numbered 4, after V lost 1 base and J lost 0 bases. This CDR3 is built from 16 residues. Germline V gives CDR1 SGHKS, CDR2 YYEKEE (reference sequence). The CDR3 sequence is CASSLTGTSVSYEQYF. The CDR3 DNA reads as TGTGCCAGCAGCTTGACGGGGACTAGCGTCTCCTACGAGCAGTACTTC.

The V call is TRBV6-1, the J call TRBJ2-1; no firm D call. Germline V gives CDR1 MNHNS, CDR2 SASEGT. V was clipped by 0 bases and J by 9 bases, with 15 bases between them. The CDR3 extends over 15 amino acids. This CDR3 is CASSEATWPIREQFF. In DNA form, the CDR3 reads TGTGCCAGCAGTGAAGCTACCTGGCCCATCCGTGAGCAGTTCTTC.

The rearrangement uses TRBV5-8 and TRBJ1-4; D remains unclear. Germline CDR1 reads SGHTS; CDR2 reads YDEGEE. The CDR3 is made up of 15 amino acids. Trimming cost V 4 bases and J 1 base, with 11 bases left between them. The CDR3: CASSPGLGTNEKLFF. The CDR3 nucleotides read TGTGCCAGCAGCCCCGGGTTGGGAACTAATGAAAAACTGTTTTTT.

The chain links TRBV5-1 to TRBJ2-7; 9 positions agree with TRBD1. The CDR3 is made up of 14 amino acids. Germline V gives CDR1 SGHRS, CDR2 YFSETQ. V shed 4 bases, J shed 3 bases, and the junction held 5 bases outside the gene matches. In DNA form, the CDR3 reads TGCGCCAGCAGCACCCCGGGACAGGGCTACGAGCAGTACTTC. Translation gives CASSTPGQGYEQYF.

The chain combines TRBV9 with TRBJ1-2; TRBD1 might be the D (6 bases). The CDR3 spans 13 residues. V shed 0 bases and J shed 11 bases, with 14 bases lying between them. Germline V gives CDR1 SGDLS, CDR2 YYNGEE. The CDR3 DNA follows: TGTGCCAGCAGCGTAGAACAGGGAAGAGGATACACCTTC. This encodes CASSVEQGRGYTF.

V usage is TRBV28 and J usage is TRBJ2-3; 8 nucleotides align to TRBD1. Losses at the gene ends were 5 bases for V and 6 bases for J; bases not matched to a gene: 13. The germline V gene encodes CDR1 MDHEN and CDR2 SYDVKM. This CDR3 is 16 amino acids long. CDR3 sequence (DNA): TGTGCCAGCAGTCCCTGGACAGGGAGTTTATCGGATACGCAGTATTTT. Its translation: CASSPWTGSLSDTQYF.

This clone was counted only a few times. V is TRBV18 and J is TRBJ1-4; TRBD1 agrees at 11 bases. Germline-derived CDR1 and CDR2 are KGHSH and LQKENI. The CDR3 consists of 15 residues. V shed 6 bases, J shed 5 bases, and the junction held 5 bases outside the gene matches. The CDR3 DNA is TGTGCCAGCTCGGGACAGGGGGTGCCGAATGAAAAACTGTTTTTT. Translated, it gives CASSGQGVPNEKLFF.

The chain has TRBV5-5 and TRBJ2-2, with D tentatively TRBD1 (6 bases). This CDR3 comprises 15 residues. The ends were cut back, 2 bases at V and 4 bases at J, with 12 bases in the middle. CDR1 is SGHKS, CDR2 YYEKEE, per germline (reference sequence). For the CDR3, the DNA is TGTGCCAGCAGCTTTAACAGGGTTTCCACCGGGGAGCTGTTTTTT. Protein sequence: CASSFNRVSTGELFF. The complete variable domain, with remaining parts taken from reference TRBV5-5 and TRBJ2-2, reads DAGVTQSPTHLIKTRGQQVTLRCSPISGHKSVSWYQQVLGQGPQFIFQYYEKEERGRGNFPDRFSARQFPNYSSELNVNALLLGDSALYLCASSFNRVSTGELFFGEGSRLTVL.